Listed below are T cell receptor beta chains from one sample, sequenced in a study of T cell responses to AZD1222 COVID-19 vaccine. Libraries were prepared by immunoSEQ multiplex PCR; TCRdb keeps only in-frame clonotypes and omits some of them. The repertoire includes some 92,000 clones, approximately 90% of them detected once, and 2.5% to 3% sits in the top ten. The sequenced sample was peripheral blood, obtained on day 0 of AZD1222 vaccination. All receptors derive from an adult in good health. The CDR3 runs from the conserved cysteine through the conserved F or W. The D gene is left open where the match is weak. A clone size is listed for some rows: how often the clone was seen (once, few, many), or a class if it is expanded.

v_call	j_call	d_call	clone_size	cdr3_aa	cdr3_nt
TRBV5-6	TRBJ2-7	-	few	CASSFRGRTYEQYF	TGTGCCAGCAGCTTTAGGGGAAGGACCTACGAGCAGTACTTC
TRBV5-6	TRBJ1-2	TRBD1	few	CASSRGTDYGYTF	TGTGCCAGCAGCCGCGGGACAGACTATGGCTACACCTTC
TRBV6-4	TRBJ2-1	TRBD2	once	CASSVSGEDNEQFF	TGTGCCAGCAGTGTGAGCGGGGAGGACAATGAGCAGTTCTTC
TRBV5-6	TRBJ2-1	-	-	CASSLAYFNEQFF	TGTGCCAGCAGCTTGGCCTACTTCAATGAGCAGTTCTTC
TRBV30	TRBJ2-5	-	-	CAWGRSTAQETQYF	TGTGCCTGGGGAAGATCGACAGCCCAAGAGACCCAGTACTTC
TRBV30	TRBJ2-5	TRBD1	-	CAWTPAGGQETQYF	TGTGCCTGGACTCCGGCAGGGGGACAAGAGACCCAGTACTTC
TRBV9	TRBJ2-5	-	-	CASSATTGLAQETQYF	TGTGCCAGCAGCGCCACGACCGGATTAGCCCAAGAGACCCAGTACTTC
TRBV4-1	TRBJ2-2	-	-	CASSHGTLNTGELFF	TGCGCCAGCAGCCATGGGACCTTGAACACCGGGGAGCTGTTTTTT
TRBV13	TRBJ2-1	TRBD2	-	CASRGDYNEQFF	TGTGCCAGCCGGGGGGATTACAATGAGCAGTTCTTC
TRBV7-9	TRBJ2-1	-	-	CASSSGGGDEQFF	TGTGCCAGCAGTTCTGGAGGGGGCGATGAGCAGTTCTTC
TRBV3-1/TRBV3-2	TRBJ1-1	-	-	CASSQDLDYFNAEAFF	TGTGCCAGCAGCCAAGATTTGGACTATTTTAACGCTGAAGCTTTCTTT
TRBV5-6	TRBJ2-3	-	-	CASSWRFTDTQYF	TGTGCCAGCAGCTGGCGATTCACAGATACGCAGTATTTT
TRBV7-8	TRBJ1-6	-	-	CASSLGRQNNSPLHF	TGTGCCAGCAGCTTAGGGCGACAGAATAATTCACCCCTCCACTTT
TRBV7-9	TRBJ1-1	TRBD1	-	CASSLSDRGSNTEAFF	TGTGCCAGCAGCTTATCAGACAGGGGGTCAAACACTGAAGCTTTCTTT
TRBV3-1/TRBV3-2	TRBJ1-5	TRBD1	-	CASSQDSRGHQPQHF	TGTGCCAGCAGCCAAGATAGCAGGGGGCATCAGCCCCAGCATTTT
TRBV29-1	TRBJ1-3	TRBD1	-	CSVEDRGRLSGNTIYF	TGCAGCGTTGAAGACAGGGGGCGCCTCTCTGGAAACACCATATATTTT
TRBV19	TRBJ2-3	-	-	CASGMGVTSTDTQYF	TGTGCCAGTGGTATGGGGGTTACTAGCACAGATACGCAGTATTTT
TRBV27	TRBJ2-3	TRBD1	once	CASSFRQGWGTDTQYF	TGTGCCAGCAGTTTCCGACAGGGGTGGGGCACAGATACGCAGTATTTT
TRBV6-5	TRBJ2-2	-	-	CASTGRDDTGELFF	TGTGCCAGCACAGGGCGGGACGACACCGGGGAGCTGTTTTTT
TRBV5-1	TRBJ2-1	-	-	CASSFREVANNEQFF	TGCGCCAGCAGCTTCAGGGAGGTAGCAAACAATGAGCAGTTCTTC
TRBV12-3/TRBV12-4	TRBJ2-7	-	-	CASSNNRPYEQYF	TGTGCCAGCAGTAACAACCGTCCCTACGAGCAGTACTTC
TRBV2	TRBJ1-5	-	-	CASSESSRSNQPQHF	TGTGCCAGCAGTGAATCATCCCGTAGCAATCAGCCCCAGCATTTT
TRBV6-5	TRBJ2-5	-	-	CASIPGGRRWETQYF	TGTGCCAGCATCCCTGGGGGGAGGAGGTGGGAGACCCAGTACTTC
TRBV28	TRBJ2-1	-	once	CASSLGGPSYNEQFF	TGTGCCAGCAGTTTAGGGGGGCCCTCCTACAATGAGCAGTTCTTC
TRBV5-1	TRBJ2-5	-	once	CASSFAGPQETQYF	TGCGCCAGCAGCTTCGCGGGACCCCAAGAGACCCAGTACTTC